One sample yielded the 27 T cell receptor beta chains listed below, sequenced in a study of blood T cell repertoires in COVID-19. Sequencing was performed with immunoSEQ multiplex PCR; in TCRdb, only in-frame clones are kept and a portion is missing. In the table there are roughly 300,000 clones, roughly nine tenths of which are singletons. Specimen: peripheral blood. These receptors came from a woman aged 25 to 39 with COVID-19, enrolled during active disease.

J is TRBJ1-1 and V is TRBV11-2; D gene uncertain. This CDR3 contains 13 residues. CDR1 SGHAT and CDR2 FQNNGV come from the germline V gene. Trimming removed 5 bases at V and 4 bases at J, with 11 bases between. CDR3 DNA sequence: TGTGCCAGCAGCGCCCCCCCCGGCACTGAAGCTTTCTTT. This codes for CASSAPPGTEAFF.

Here the CDR3 DNA reads TGTGCCAGCAGCCCAGATTCAGTCGAGAACACTGAAGCTTTCTTT. Protein sequence: CASSPDSVENTEAFF. This chain joins TRBV5-6 and TRBJ1-1; D uncertain. The V end lost 4 bases, the J end lost 1 base, and 14 bases lay between the germline ends. This CDR3 spans 15 amino acids. Germline lookup yields CDR1 SGHDT and CDR2 YYEEEE.

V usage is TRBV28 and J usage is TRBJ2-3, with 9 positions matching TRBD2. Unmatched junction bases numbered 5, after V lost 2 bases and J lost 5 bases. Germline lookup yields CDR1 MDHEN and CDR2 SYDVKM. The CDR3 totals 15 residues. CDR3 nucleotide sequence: TGTGCCAGCAGTTTAGCGGGGGGGCCCTTAGATACGCAGTATTTT. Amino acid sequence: CASSLAGGPLDTQYF.

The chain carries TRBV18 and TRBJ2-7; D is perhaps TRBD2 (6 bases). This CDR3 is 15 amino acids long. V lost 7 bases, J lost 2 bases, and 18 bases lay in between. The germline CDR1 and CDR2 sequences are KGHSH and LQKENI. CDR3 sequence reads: CASLGWAGTTYEQYF. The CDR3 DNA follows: TGTGCCAGCTTGGGGTGGGCGGGGACCACCTACGAGCAGTACTTC. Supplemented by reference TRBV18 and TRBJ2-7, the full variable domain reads NAGVMQNPRHLVRRRGQEARLRCSPMKGHSHVYWYRQLPEEGLKFMVYLQKENIIDESGMPKERFSAEFPKEGPSILRIQQVVRGDSAAYFCASLGWAGTTYEQYFGPGTRLTVT.

The CDR3 loop is CASSVDPGGGGYTF. The CDR3 DNA reads TGTGCCAGCAGCGTAGATCCAGGGGGAGGTGGCTACACCTTC. V gene TRBV9 combines with J gene TRBJ1-2, with 7 nucleotides matching TRBD1. V lost 0 bases, J lost 7 bases, and 6 bases stayed unmatched. The V gene's germline CDR1 is SGDLS and CDR2 YYNGEE. The CDR3 covers 14 residues.

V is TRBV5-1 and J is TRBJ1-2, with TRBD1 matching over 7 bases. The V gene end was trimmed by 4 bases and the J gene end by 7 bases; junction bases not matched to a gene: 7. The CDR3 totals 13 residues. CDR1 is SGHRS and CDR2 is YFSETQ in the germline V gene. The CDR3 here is CASSPDRVGGYTF. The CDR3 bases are TGCGCCAGCAGCCCCGACAGGGTAGGTGGCTACACCTTC. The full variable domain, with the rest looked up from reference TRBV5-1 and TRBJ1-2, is KAGVTQTPRYLIKTRGQQVTLSCSPISGHRSVSWYQQTPGQGLQFLFEYFSETQRNKGNFPGRFSGRQFSNSRSEMNVSTLELGDSALYLCASSPDRVGGYTFGSGTRLTVV.

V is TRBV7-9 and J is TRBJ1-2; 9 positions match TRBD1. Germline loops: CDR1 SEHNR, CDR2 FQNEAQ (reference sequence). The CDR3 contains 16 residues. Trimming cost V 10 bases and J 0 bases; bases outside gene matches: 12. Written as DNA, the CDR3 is TGTGCCACCACCCGGGACAGGGATATAGCTAACTATGGCTACACCTTC. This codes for CATTRDRDIANYGYTF.

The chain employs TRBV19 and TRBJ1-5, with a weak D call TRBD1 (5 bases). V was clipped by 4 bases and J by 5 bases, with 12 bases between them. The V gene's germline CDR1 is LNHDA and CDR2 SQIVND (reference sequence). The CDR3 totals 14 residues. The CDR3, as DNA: TGTGCCAGTAGTACTTACAGGATAGATCAGCCCCAGCATTTT. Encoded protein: CASSTYRIDQPQHF.

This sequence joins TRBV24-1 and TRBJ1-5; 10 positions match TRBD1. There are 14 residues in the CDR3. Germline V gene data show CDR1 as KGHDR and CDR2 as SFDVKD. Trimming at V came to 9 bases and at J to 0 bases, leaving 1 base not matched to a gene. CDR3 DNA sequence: TGTGCCACCGGGACAGGGGTTAGCAATCAGCCCCAGCATTTT. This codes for CATGTGVSNQPQHF.

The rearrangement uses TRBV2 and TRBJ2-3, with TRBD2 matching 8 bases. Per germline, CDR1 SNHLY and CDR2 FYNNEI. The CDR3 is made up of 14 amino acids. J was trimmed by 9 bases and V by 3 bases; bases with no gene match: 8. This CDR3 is CASSDSGVTVTQYF. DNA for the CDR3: TGTGCCAGCAGTGATAGCGGGGTGACAGTAACGCAGTATTTT.

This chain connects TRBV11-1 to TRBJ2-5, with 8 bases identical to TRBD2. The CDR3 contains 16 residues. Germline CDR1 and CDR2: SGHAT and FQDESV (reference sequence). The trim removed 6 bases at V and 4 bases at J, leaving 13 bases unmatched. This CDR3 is CASRGFAGGSGETQYF. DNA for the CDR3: TGTGCCAGCAGAGGATTCGCGGGGGGCTCGGGAGAGACCCAGTACTTC.

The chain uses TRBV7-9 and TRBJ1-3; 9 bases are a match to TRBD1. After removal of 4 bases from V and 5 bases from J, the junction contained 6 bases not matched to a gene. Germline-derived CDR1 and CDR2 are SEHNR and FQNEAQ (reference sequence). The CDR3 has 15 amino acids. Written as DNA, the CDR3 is TGTGCCAGCAGCTATTCCGGGACAGGGAGAAACACCATATATTTT. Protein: CASSYSGTGRNTIYF.

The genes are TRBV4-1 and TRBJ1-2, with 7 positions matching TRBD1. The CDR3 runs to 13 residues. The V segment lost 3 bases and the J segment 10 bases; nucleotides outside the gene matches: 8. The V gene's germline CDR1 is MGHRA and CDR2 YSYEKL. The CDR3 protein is CASSHPGTASYTF. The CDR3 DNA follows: TGCGCCAGCAGCCACCCCGGGACAGCGTCCTACACCTTC.

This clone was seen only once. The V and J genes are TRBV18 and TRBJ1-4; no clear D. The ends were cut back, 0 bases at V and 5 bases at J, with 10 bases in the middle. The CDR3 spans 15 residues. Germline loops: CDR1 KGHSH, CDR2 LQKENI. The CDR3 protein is CASSPPSGPNEKLFF. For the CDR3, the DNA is TGTGCCAGCTCACCACCTTCAGGTCCAAATGAAAAACTGTTTTTT.

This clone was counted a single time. The CDR3 DNA reads TGTGCCAGCAGGGACGGGACGGGGGTTAATTCACCCCTCCACTTT. Protein sequence: CASRDGTGVNSPLHF. The rearrangement uses TRBV6-5 and TRBJ1-6, with a possible D match to TRBD1 (5 bases). From germline, CDR1 is MNHEY and CDR2 SVGAGI. CDR3 length: 15 amino acids. Trimming left V 6 bases short and J 6 bases short, with 15 bases between.

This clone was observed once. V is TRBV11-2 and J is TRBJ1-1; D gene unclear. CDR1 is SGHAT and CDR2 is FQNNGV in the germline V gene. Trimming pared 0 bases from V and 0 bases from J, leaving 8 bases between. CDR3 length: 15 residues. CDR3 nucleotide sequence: TGTGCCAGCAGCTTAGAACCGGGTATGAACACTGAAGCTTTCTTT. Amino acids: CASSLEPGMNTEAFF.

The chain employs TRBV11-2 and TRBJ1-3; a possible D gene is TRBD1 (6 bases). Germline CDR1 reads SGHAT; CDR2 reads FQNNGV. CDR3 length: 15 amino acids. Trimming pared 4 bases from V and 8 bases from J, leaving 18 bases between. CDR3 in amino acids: CASSSFRGVEDTIYF. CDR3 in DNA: TGTGCCAGCAGCTCCTTCAGGGGAGTTGAAGACACCATATATTTT.

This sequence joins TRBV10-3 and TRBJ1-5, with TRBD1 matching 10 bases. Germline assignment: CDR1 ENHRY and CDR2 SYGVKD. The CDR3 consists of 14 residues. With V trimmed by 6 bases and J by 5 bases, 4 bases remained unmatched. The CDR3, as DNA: TGTGCCATCAGCCCGGGACAGGGGTATCAGCCCCAGCATTTT. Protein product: CAISPGQGYQPQHF.

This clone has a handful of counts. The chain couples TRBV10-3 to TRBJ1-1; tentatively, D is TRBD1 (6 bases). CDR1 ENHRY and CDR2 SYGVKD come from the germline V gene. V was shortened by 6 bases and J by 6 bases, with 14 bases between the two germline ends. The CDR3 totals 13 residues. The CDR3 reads CAIRTGKSSEAFF. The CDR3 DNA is TGTGCCATCAGAACAGGGAAGTCATCTGAAGCTTTCTTT.

CDR3 nucleotides: TGTGCCAGCTCACCACCCGGCAGGGGGCCTGGAAACACCATATATTTT. Translation gives CASSPPGRGPGNTIYF. The rearrangement uses TRBV18 and TRBJ1-3; the match to TRBD1 covers 8 bases. The CDR3 has 16 amino acids. V trimming: 0 bases; J trimming: 2 bases; junction bases outside the gene matches: 3. Germline V gene sequence: CDR1 KGHSH, CDR2 LQKENI.

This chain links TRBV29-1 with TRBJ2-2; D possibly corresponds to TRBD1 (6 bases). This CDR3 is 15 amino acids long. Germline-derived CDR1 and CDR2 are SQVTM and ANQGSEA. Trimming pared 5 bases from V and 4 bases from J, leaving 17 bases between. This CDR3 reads CSVSPRGSGTGELFF. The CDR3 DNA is TGCAGCGTTTCCCCAAGGGGGAGCGGCACCGGGGAGCTGTTTTTT.

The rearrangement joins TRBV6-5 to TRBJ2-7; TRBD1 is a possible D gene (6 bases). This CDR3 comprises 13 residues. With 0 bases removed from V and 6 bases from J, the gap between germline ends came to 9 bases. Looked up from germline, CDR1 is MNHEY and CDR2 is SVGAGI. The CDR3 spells CASSYSRGGEQYF. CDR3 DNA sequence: TGTGCCAGCAGTTACTCGAGAGGGGGCGAGCAGTACTTC.

CDR3 DNA: TGTGCCAGCAGCCATGATCGCGGCGGGGATACGCAGTATTTT. Translated, it gives CASSHDRGGDTQYF. The rearrangement uses TRBV3-1 (or the pseudogene TRBV3-2) and TRBJ2-3; D possibly corresponds to TRBD2 (5 bases). This CDR3 comprises 14 residues. With 3 bases removed from V and 6 bases from J, the gap between germline ends came to 13 bases. CDR1 is LGHDT, CDR2 YNNKEL, per germline (reference sequence).

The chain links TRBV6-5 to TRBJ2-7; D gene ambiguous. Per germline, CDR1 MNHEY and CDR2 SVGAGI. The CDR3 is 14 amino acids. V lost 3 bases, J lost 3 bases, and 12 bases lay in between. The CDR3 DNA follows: TGTGCCAGCAGTTATGGTGACACTGGCTACGAGCAGTACTTC. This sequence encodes CASSYGDTGYEQYF.

CDR3 nucleotide sequence: TGCGCCAGCAGCCGTTCCGCTCCACCGGGACAGGGACAGCCCCAGCATTTT. Protein: CASSRSAPPGQGQPQHF. The chain uses TRBV4-1 and TRBJ1-5, with 9 bases that match TRBD1. CDR1 is MGHRA and CDR2 is YSYEKL in the germline V gene. Trimming at V came to 4 bases and at J to 7 bases, leaving 14 bases not matched to a gene. The CDR3 consists of 17 residues.

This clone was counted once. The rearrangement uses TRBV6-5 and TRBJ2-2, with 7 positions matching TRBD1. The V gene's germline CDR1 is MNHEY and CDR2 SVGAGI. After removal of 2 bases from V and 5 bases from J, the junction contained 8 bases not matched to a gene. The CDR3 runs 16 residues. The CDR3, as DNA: TGTGCCAGCAGTTACGAACGACAGGGTGGGACCGGGGAGCTGTTTTTT. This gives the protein CASSYERQGGTGELFF.

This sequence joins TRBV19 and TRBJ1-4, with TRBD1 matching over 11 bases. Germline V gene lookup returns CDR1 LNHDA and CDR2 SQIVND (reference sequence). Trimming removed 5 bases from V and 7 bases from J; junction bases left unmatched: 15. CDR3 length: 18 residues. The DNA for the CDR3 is TGTGCCAGTAGTCCCCGCCGGGACAGGGGGTTTAGAGGTGAAAAACTGTTTTTT. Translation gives CASSPRRDRGFRGEKLFF. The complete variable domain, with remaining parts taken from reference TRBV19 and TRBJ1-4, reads DGGITQSPKYLFRKEGQNVTLSCEQNLNHDAMYWYRQDPGQGLRLIYYSQIVNDFQKGDIAEGYSVSREKKESFPLTVTSAQKNPTAFYLCASSPRRDRGFRGEKLFFGSGTQLSVL.